The next 21 T cell receptor beta chains were all read from a single sample in a study of identical twins. TCRdb reprocessed the 5' RACE reads via MiXCR and lists one record per CDR3 protein. The sample contains approximately 500,000 distinct CDR3 sequences, 24% of which appear only once. The data were also submitted as part of a second study, on T cells expressing NK-cell markers.

Sequencing was performed on CD4+ T cells sorted from blood. These receptors all stem from a woman aged 18-29 years in good health.

This chain uses TRBV29-1 with TRBJ2-3; D is unresolved. The CDR3 runs 10 residues. Germline CDR1 and CDR2: SQVTM and ANQGSEA. V shed 4 bases and J shed 4 bases, with 3 bases lying between them. The CDR3 region is CSVAPDTQYF. DNA for the CDR3: TGCAGCGTTGCCCCAGATACGCAGTATTTT.

The rearrangement joins TRBV20-1 to TRBJ1-2, with 9 bases that match TRBD1. V shed 6 bases, J shed 4 bases, and the junction held 9 bases outside the gene matches. The germline gives CDR1 DFQATT, CDR2 SNEGSKA (reference sequence). This CDR3 comprises 14 residues. The CDR3 here is CSAKQGAPSYGYTF. The CDR3 bases are TGCAGTGCGAAACAGGGGGCCCCTAGCTATGGCTACACCTTC.

This clonotype was observed a handful of times. The V call is TRBV7-9, the J call TRBJ2-5, with D perhaps assigned TRBD1 or TRBD2 (5 bases each). The CDR3 consists of 15 residues. Trimming took off 6 bases at V and 2 bases at J, with 16 bases between the two ends. Germline values: CDR1 SEHNR, CDR2 FQNEAQ (reference sequence). The CDR3 coding sequence is TGTGCCAGCAGACCGGGACGGTGGGATCAAGAGACCCAGTACTTC. It is translated as CASRPGRWDQETQYF. The entire variable domain, with the rest obtained from reference TRBV7-9 and TRBJ2-5, is as follows: DTGVSQNPRHKITKRGQNVTFRCDPISEHNRLYWYRQTLGQGPEFLTYFQNEAQLEKSRLLSDRFSAERPKGSFSTLEIQRTEQGDSAMYLCASRPGRWDQETQYFGPGTRLLVL.

The chain couples TRBV5-1 to TRBJ1-1; a possible D gene is TRBD1 (5 bases). CDR3 size: 15 residues. The V gene lost 4 bases and the J gene lost 2 bases, with 15 bases spanning the gap. The V gene's germline CDR1 is SGHRS and CDR2 YFSETQ. In DNA, the CDR3 is TGCGCCAGCAGCCCGCACGCAGGGCGAAACACTGAAGCTTTCTTT. Amino acid sequence: CASSPHAGRNTEAFF.

For the CDR3, the DNA is TGTGCCAGCAGCGTAGATACCAGCAAGAACACCGGGGAGCTGTTTTTT. This encodes CASSVDTSKNTGELFF. This chain uses TRBV9 with TRBJ2-2; D is unresolved. From germline, CDR1 is SGDLS and CDR2 YYNGEE. This CDR3 is 16 amino acids long. V dropped 0 bases and J dropped 1 base, with 10 bases sitting between them. Using reference TRBV9 and TRBJ2-2 for the parts outside the CDR3, the full variable domain is DSGVTQTPKHLITATGQRVTLRCSPRSGDLSVYWYQQSLDQGLQFLIQYYNGEERAKGNILERFSAQQFPDLHSELNLSSLELGDSALYFCASSVDTSKNTGELFFGEGSRLTVL.

The V gene is TRBV15, the J gene TRBJ2-6, with D unresolved. There are 20 residues in the CDR3. From germline, CDR1 is LNHNV and CDR2 YYDKDF (reference sequence). The V end was cut by 1 base, the J end by 0 bases, with 19 bases between. CDR3 DNA: TGTGCCACCAGCAGAGGGGGATCAGGAGACCAGTCCTCTGGGGCCAACGTCCTGACTTTC. Its translation: CATSRGGSGDQSSGANVLTF.

This clonotype was detected only a few times. The rearrangement joins TRBV20-1 to TRBJ2-1; 8 positions agree with TRBD2. J was trimmed by 4 bases and V by 0 bases; bases with no gene match: 8. The germline V gene has CDR1 DFQATT and CDR2 SNEGSKA (reference sequence). The CDR3 has 16 amino acids. As DNA, the CDR3 is TGCAGTGCTAGAGACTTCCTAGCGGGCACTTACAATGAGCAGTTCTTC. It encodes CSARDFLAGTYNEQFF.

The gene calls are TRBV5-6 and TRBJ2-3; a weak D match, TRBD1 (6 bases). The CDR3 sequence is 16 residues long. Trimming removed 4 bases at V and 2 bases at J, with 17 bases between. Germline values: CDR1 SGHDT, CDR2 YYEEEE. This CDR3 is CASSPSIGGFTDTQYF. The CDR3, as DNA: TGTGCCAGCAGCCCCTCTATAGGGGGATTCACAGATACGCAGTATTTT.

Comment on this clonotype: Compared with germline, one end of the junction differs, possibly owing to a read error. This chain connects TRBV2 to TRBJ2-1, with 7 bases aligning to TRBD2. The CDR3 is made up of 16 amino acids. Per the germline V gene, CDR1 is SNHLY and CDR2 is FYNNEI. The CDR3 DNA is TGTGCCAGCAGTAAAGCGGGGCAACTAGCGTACTCGGAGCAGTTCTTC. The encoded protein is CASSKAGQLAYSEQFF.

The chain has TRBV10-3 and TRBJ2-2; D possibly corresponds to TRBD2 (5 bases). The length of the CDR3 is 15 residues. The V gene's germline CDR1 is ENHRY and CDR2 SYGVKD. Trimming left V 2 bases short and J 7 bases short, with 14 bases between. This chain's CDR3 is CAISEIRGVGGELFF. The CDR3 DNA is TGTGCCATCAGTGAGATTCGGGGAGTCGGCGGGGAGCTGTTTTTT.

V usage is TRBV12-3 or TRBV12-4 and J usage is TRBJ1-2; TRBD1 might be the D (6 bases). The CDR3 contains 14 residues. V lost 5 bases to trimming and J lost 11 bases, with 21 bases between them. The CDR3 here is CASSGQGSVSWYTF. Here the CDR3 DNA reads TGTGCCAGCAGTGGGCAGGGGTCCGTAAGTTGGTACACCTTC.

The chain carries TRBV20-1 and TRBJ2-4, with D perhaps given as TRBD1 or TRBD2 (5 bases each). Germline V gene data show CDR1 as DFQATT and CDR2 as SNEGSKA (reference sequence). This CDR3 contains 17 residues. Trimming took 1 base from V and 0 from J, leaving 16 bases between them. The DNA for the CDR3 is TGCAGTGCTAGAGCGGGGCAGGGCACCCGAGCCAAAAACATTCAGTACTTC. This encodes CSARAGQGTRAKNIQYF.

This clonotype showed up just a few times. The chain combines TRBV3-1 with TRBJ2-7; D perhaps matches TRBD2 (6 bases). This CDR3 comprises 15 residues. Trimming left V 0 bases short and J 6 bases short, with 15 bases between. Germline CDR1 LGHDT, CDR2 YNNKEL (reference sequence). In nucleotides, the CDR3 is TGTGCCAGCAGCCAAGAGGGAGGACCTCCGGGCGAGCAGTACTTC. It specifies CASSQEGGPPGEQYF.

This rearrangement joins TRBV20-1 to TRBJ2-3; 7 bases fit TRBD2. Germline loops: CDR1 DFQATT, CDR2 SNEGSKA (reference sequence). V lost 5 bases to trimming and J lost 1 base; unmatched junction nucleotides: 3. There are 13 residues in the CDR3. The CDR3 loop reads CSAESGGTDTQYF. As DNA, the CDR3 is TGCAGTGCTGAGAGCGGGGGCACAGATACGCAGTATTTT.

In its sample, this clonotype was seen a few times. This sequence joins TRBV2 and TRBJ2-5, with 8 nucleotides matching TRBD2. Per germline, CDR1 SNHLY and CDR2 FYNNEI. Trimming at V came to 6 bases and at J to 6 bases, leaving 6 bases not matched to a gene. The CDR3 runs to 13 residues. Written as DNA, the CDR3 is TGTGCCAGCAGAGCAACTAGCGGCCAGACCCAGTACTTC. The encoded protein is CASRATSGQTQYF.

Only a few counts were recorded for this clonotype. The rearrangement links TRBV29-1 to TRBJ1-5, with 7 bases fitting TRBD1. V was clipped by 6 bases and J by 7 bases; unmatched bases: 9. CDR1 and CDR2 from the germline V gene are SQVTM and ANQGSEA. The CDR3 spans 13 residues. The chain's CDR3 is CSVRQGRNQPQHF. The CDR3 bases are TGCAGCGTCCGACAGGGCCGGAACCAGCCCCAGCATTTT. Combining the CDR3 with reference TRBV29-1 and TRBJ1-5 gives the whole variable domain SAVISQKPSRDICQRGTSLTIQCQVDSQVTMMFWYRQQPGQSLTLIATANQGSEATYESGFVIDKFPISRPNLTFSTLTVSNMSPEDSSIYLCSVRQGRNQPQHFGDGTRLSIL.

The chain links TRBV20-1 to TRBJ1-2, with 7 bases fitting TRBD1. The germline V gene encodes CDR1 DFQATT and CDR2 SNEGSKA (reference sequence). The V segment lost 6 bases and the J segment 6 bases; nucleotides outside the gene matches: 10. There are 13 residues in the CDR3. The CDR3 spells CSAPTKGADGYTF. CDR3 bases: TGCAGTGCCCCCACCAAGGGGGCAGATGGCTACACCTTC.

CDR3 in DNA: TGCTCCGGGACTAGCGGATACAATGAGCAGTTCTTC. Translation gives CSGTSGYNEQFF. J is TRBJ2-1 and V is TRBV29-1; 11 nucleotides match TRBD2. The CDR3 is made up of 12 amino acids. Germline V CDR1 and CDR2: SQVTM, ANQGSEA.

In this sample, this clonotype turned up a few times. The CDR3 reads CASSPKQLMNTEAFF. The CDR3 DNA follows: TGCGCCAGCAGCCCGAAACAGCTAATGAACACTGAAGCTTTCTTT. This rearrangement joins TRBV4-3 to TRBJ1-1, with D unresolved. Germline lookup yields CDR1 LGHNA and CDR2 YSLEER. The CDR3 length is 15 residues. V lost 4 bases and J lost 0, with 12 bases in between.

The chain uses TRBV9 and TRBJ2-3; TRBD2 agrees at 7 bases. V shed 3 bases and J 0 bases; nucleotides not matched to a gene: 7. There are 16 residues in the CDR3. Germline-derived CDR1 and CDR2 are SGDLS and YYNGEE. The CDR3 region is CASSGASGLSTDTQYF. The CDR3 nucleotides read TGTGCCAGCAGCGGAGCTTCGGGACTAAGCACAGATACGCAGTATTTT.

This clonotype was seen a few times. The gene calls are TRBV15 and TRBJ2-1; a weak D match, TRBD1 (5 bases). The CDR3 totals 15 residues. V shed 5 bases and J shed 9 bases, with 20 bases lying between them. CDR1 is LNHNV and CDR2 is YYDKDF in the germline V gene (reference sequence). The CDR3 DNA sequence: TGTGCCACCAGCCCCCGGACACGACCCTCCGTTGAGCAGTTCTTC. This encodes CATSPRTRPSVEQFF.